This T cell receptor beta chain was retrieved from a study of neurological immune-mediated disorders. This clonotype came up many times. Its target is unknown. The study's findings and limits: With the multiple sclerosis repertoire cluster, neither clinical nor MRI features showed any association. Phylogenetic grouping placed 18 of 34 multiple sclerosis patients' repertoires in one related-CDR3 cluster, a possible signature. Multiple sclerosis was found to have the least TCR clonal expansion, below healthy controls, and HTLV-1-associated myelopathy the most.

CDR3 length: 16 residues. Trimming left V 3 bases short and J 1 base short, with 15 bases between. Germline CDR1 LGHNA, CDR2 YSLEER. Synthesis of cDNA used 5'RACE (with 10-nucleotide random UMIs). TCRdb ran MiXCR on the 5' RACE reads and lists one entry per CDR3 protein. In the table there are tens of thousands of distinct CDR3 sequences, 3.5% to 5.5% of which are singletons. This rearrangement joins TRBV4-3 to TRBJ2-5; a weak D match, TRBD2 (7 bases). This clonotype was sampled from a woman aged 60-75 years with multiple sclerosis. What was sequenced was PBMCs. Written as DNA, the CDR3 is TGCGCCAGCAGCCAGGGTGCCCGGGGGGCCCAAGAGACCCAGTACTTC. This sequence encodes CASSQGARGAQETQYF.